What follows are 27 T cell receptor beta chains derived from one specimen sequenced in a study of T-cell memory formation after mild COVID-19. TCRdb processed the 5' RACE reads anew with MiXCR; each CDR3 protein has one entry. The table records tens of thousands of distinct CDR3 sequences, approximately 16% of them present only once. Specimen: PBMCs or a T cell subset sorted from them (not recorded which). Every receptor here comes from an adult woman who had mild COVID-19 (a few samples of this study predate the infection). Cell type and time point are not known.

The chain has TRBV4-2 and TRBJ2-1, with D perhaps matching TRBD1 or TRBD2 (5 bases each). Trimming took off 5 bases at V and 6 bases at J, with 14 bases between the two ends. Germline lookup yields CDR1 LGHNA and CDR2 YNFKEQ. This CDR3 comprises 14 residues. Here the CDR3 reads CASSEKGPSNEQFF. The CDR3 DNA sequence: TGTGCCAGCAGCGAGAAGGGACCAAGCAATGAGCAGTTCTTC.

The genes are TRBV7-3 and TRBJ1-1; no definite D call. Trimming shortened V by 3 bases and J by 5 bases, and 10 bases separated the two germline ends. CDR1 and CDR2 from the germline V gene are SGHTA and FQGTGA. The CDR3 length is 13 residues. This CDR3 reads CASSLGLGTEAFF. The CDR3 DNA follows: TGTGCCAGCAGCTTGGGGTTAGGGACTGAAGCTTTCTTT.

The chain couples TRBV9 to TRBJ1-3; D unclear. V was clipped by 0 bases and J by 2 bases, with 6 bases between them. The germline V gene encodes CDR1 SGDLS and CDR2 YYNGEE. The CDR3 is made up of 14 amino acids. CDR3 sequence (DNA): TGTGCCAGCAGCGTAGTTGGCACTGGAAACACCATATATTTT. It is translated as CASSVVGTGNTIYF.

This chain connects TRBV24-1 to TRBJ2-2; perhaps TRBD2 as D (6 bases). V gave up 5 bases and J gave up 1 base, with 13 bases separating them. Looked up from germline, CDR1 is KGHDR and CDR2 is SFDVKD. CDR3 length equals 16 residues. DNA of the CDR3: TGTGCCACCAGTGCCCCAGCGGGCCTGAACACCGGGGAGCTGTTTTTT. Translating it yields CATSAPAGLNTGELFF.

There are a few counts of this clonotype. V and J are TRBV7-9 and TRBJ2-1, with 11 bases lining up with TRBD2. The CDR3 is 16 amino acids. After removal of 1 base from V and 3 bases from J, the junction contained 2 bases not matched to a gene. The germline V gene encodes CDR1 SEHNR and CDR2 FQNEAQ (reference sequence). The chain's CDR3 is CASSLVLAGGYNEQFF. CDR3 nucleotides: TGTGCCAGCAGCTTAGTTCTAGCGGGAGGCTACAATGAGCAGTTCTTC. Filled out from reference TRBV7-9 and TRBJ2-1, the complete variable domain reads DTGVSQNPRHKITKRGQNVTFRCDPISEHNRLYWYRQTLGQGPEFLTYFQNEAQLEKSRLLSDRFSAERPKGSFSTLEIQRTEQGDSAMYLCASSLVLAGGYNEQFFGPGTRLTVL.

This clonotype turned up a few times. The junction departs from the called germline gene at one end, perhaps through a read error. This chain uses TRBV7-7 with TRBJ2-7; either TRBD1 or TRBD2 may fit D (5 bases each). The CDR3 totals 15 residues. Per the germline V gene, CDR1 is SSHAT and CDR2 is FNYEAQ (reference sequence). This CDR3 reads CASSLPGPGHYEQYF. CDR3 coding DNA: TGTGCTAGCAGCTTGCCGGGGCCCGGACACTACGAGCAGTACTTC.

The chain couples TRBV15 to TRBJ2-5, with a possible D match to TRBD2 (5 bases). V lost 0 bases and J 2 bases, leaving 10 bases between the germline ends. Germline loops: CDR1 LNHNV, CDR2 YYDKDF (reference sequence). The CDR3 has 15 residues. The CDR3 spells CATSRDRGLQETQYF. Written as DNA, the CDR3 is TGTGCCACCAGCAGAGATCGCGGACTGCAAGAGACCCAGTACTTC.

This clonotype was observed a handful of times. The chain is built from TRBV6-5 and TRBJ2-3, with 7 bases lining up with TRBD2. Germline V gene sequence: CDR1 MNHEY, CDR2 SVGAGI. Trimming at V came to 7 bases and at J to 0 bases, leaving 7 bases not matched to a gene. The CDR3 spans 15 residues. The CDR3 coding sequence is TGTGCCAGCAACTTAGCGGGCCCTAGCACAGATACGCAGTATTTT. Translating gives CASNLAGPSTDTQYF.

This clonotype was picked up a small number of times. V gene TRBV4-1 combines with J gene TRBJ1-5; D gene unclear. Trimming took 2 bases from V and 0 from J, leaving 8 bases between them. Germline CDR1 and CDR2: MGHRA and YSYEKL. This CDR3 region has 15 residues. CDR3 sequence (DNA): TGCGCCAGCAGCCAACGGGCAAGTAGCAATCAGCCCCAGCATTTT. Translated, it gives CASSQRASSNQPQHF.

CDR3 nucleotides: TGTGCCACCAGTGATTCACAAGATACGCAGTATTTT. Its protein product is CATSDSQDTQYF. V is TRBV24-1 and J is TRBJ2-3; no clear D gene. Germline CDR1 and CDR2: KGHDR and SFDVKD. The V end lost 2 bases, the J end lost 5 bases, and 4 bases lay between the germline ends. This CDR3 spans 12 amino acids.

This clonotype was seen ten or more times. The chain employs TRBV6-5 and TRBJ2-1; TRBD2 matches 10 bases. The CDR3 runs to 15 residues. V trimming: 5 bases; J trimming: 4 bases; junction bases outside the gene matches: 5. CDR1 is MNHEY and CDR2 is SVGAGI in the germline V gene. The CDR3 protein is CASSPWTSGYNEQFF. The DNA of the CDR3 is TGTGCCAGCAGTCCCTGGACTAGCGGTTACAATGAGCAGTTCTTC.

This clonotype has just a few counts. The J gene is TRBJ2-2, the V gene TRBV4-3; 7 nucleotides line up with TRBD2. The length of the CDR3 is 16 residues. After removal of 2 bases from V and 4 bases from J, the junction contained 7 bases not matched to a gene. Looked up from germline, CDR1 is LGHNA and CDR2 is YSLEER. CDR3 DNA sequence: TGCGCCAGCAGCCAATTACGACTAGCTGGCACCGGGGAGCTGTTTTTT. This encodes CASSQLRLAGTGELFF.

The rearrangement links TRBV5-1 to TRBJ2-5; D possibly corresponds to TRBD1 (5 bases). Trimming took off 0 bases at V and 2 bases at J, with 8 bases between the two ends. Germline loops: CDR1 SGHRS, CDR2 YFSETQ. The CDR3 consists of 14 residues. CDR3 protein: CASSLGTTQETQYF. Written as DNA, the CDR3 is TGCGCCAGCAGCTTGGGGACAACACAAGAGACCCAGTACTTC.

This clonotype was counted a few times. This chain connects TRBV4-1 to TRBJ2-2; no clear D. V shed 1 base and J shed 6 bases, with 12 bases lying between them. Germline values: CDR1 MGHRA, CDR2 YSYEKL. The length of the CDR3 is 15 residues. CDR3 in amino acids: CASSQVASEPGELFF. For the CDR3, the DNA is TGCGCCAGCAGCCAAGTGGCCTCAGAGCCCGGGGAGCTGTTTTTT.

A few counts support this clonotype. The chain recombines TRBV2 with TRBJ1-2, with D possibly matching TRBD1 (5 bases). In germline, CDR1 is SNHLY, CDR2 FYNNEI. Trimming cost V 10 bases and J 3 bases, with 9 bases left between them. The CDR3 totals 11 residues. The CDR3 DNA reads TGTGCCACCGGGACGGACTATGGCTACACCTTC. Translation: CATGTDYGYTF.

This clonotype qualifies as medium-sized (0.01 to 0.1%). V and J are TRBV7-9 and TRBJ2-5, with a weak D call TRBD2 (5 bases). Germline CDR1 reads SEHNR; CDR2 reads FQNEAQ (reference sequence). The V and J ends lost 5 bases and 4 bases respectively, with 20 bases between them. CDR3 length: 16 amino acids. The CDR3 DNA sequence: TGTGCCAGCAGCAGAATCACTAGAGGTCCGCCAGAGACCCAGTACTTC. It encodes CASSRITRGPPETQYF. The whole variable domain, filled in from reference TRBV7-9 and TRBJ2-5, reads DTGVSQNPRHKITKRGQNVTFRCDPISEHNRLYWYRQTLGQGPEFLTYFQNEAQLEKSRLLSDRFSAERPKGSFSTLEIQRTEQGDSAMYLCASSRITRGPPETQYFGPGTRLLVL.

The sample holds many counts of this clonotype. The chain uses TRBV29-1 and TRBJ2-2; D call uncertain. The CDR3 totals 10 residues. CDR1 is SQVTM, CDR2 ANQGSEA, per germline. V lost 7 bases to trimming and J lost 6 bases, with 6 bases between them. The CDR3 bases are TGCAGCGGGTTAGCCGGGGAGCTGTTTTTT. This codes for CSGLAGELFF.

The chain uses TRBV18 and TRBJ1-4; D is unclear. Trimming took off 0 bases at V and 7 bases at J, with 6 bases between the two ends. CDR1 KGHSH and CDR2 LQKENI come from the germline V gene. The CDR3 is made up of 13 amino acids. The CDR3, as DNA: TGTGCCAGCTCACCACCCCCCAGTGAAAAACTGTTTTTT. Protein: CASSPPPSEKLFF. Together with reference TRBV18 and TRBJ1-4, the CDR3 gives the full variable domain: NAGVMQNPRHLVRRRGQEARLRCSPMKGHSHVYWYRQLPEEGLKFMVYLQKENIIDESGMPKERFSAEFPKEGPSILRIQQVVRGDSAAYFCASSPPPSEKLFFGSGTQLSVL.

This clonotype came up many times. One end of the junction is discordant with germline, which a read error may explain. The rearrangement uses TRBV7-2 and TRBJ2-3; TRBD2 agrees at 11 bases. CDR3 length equals 14 residues. Germline V gene lookup returns CDR1 SGHTA and CDR2 FQGNSA. Here the CDR3 reads CASSLAGGADTQYF. CDR3 bases: TGTGCCAGCAGCCTAGCGGGAGGCGCAGATACGCAGTATTTT.

The J gene is TRBJ2-7, the V gene TRBV7-8; D possibly corresponds to TRBD1 (6 bases). The germline gives CDR1 SGHVS, CDR2 FQNEAQ. Trimming shortened V by 7 bases and J by 6 bases, and 10 bases separated the two germline ends. CDR3 size: 11 residues. CDR3: CASTTGIEQYF. The CDR3 DNA follows: TGTGCCAGCACCACAGGGATCGAGCAGTACTTC.

This rearrangement joins TRBV7-8 to TRBJ2-2, with TRBD1 matching 7 bases. The CDR3 is 18 amino acids. CDR1 is SGHVS and CDR2 is FQNEAQ in the germline V gene. V dropped 3 bases and J dropped 4; count of bases not matched to a gene: 14. In nucleotides, the CDR3 is TGTGCCAGCAGCTTGGCAGGGGGTTTTCGACTAACCACCGGGGAGCTGTTTTTT. It yields the protein CASSLAGGFRLTTGELFF.

This clonotype was seen more than once but under ten times. This chain links TRBV7-6 with TRBJ1-2, with D maybe TRBD1 (5 bases). Trimming took off 5 bases at V and 0 bases at J, with 22 bases between the two ends. The CDR3 totals 18 residues. Per the germline V gene, CDR1 is SGHVS and CDR2 is FNYEAQ. The CDR3 DNA reads TGTGCCAGCAGCCCTAGCCGGACGGGAGGGGCCACTAACTATGGCTACACCTTC. Residues: CASSPSRTGGATNYGYTF.

V gene TRBV27 combines with J gene TRBJ2-7; D is undetermined. The germline V gene encodes CDR1 MNHEY and CDR2 SMNVEV (reference sequence). V lost 5 bases and J lost 1, with 9 bases in between. The CDR3 runs to 13 residues. The CDR3 region is CASSPTLSYEQYF. The DNA for the CDR3 is TGTGCCAGCAGTCCTACCCTGTCCTACGAGCAGTACTTC.

This clonotype turned up a few times. V gene TRBV7-2 combines with J gene TRBJ2-3; D call uncertain. V was shortened by 3 bases and J by 0 bases, with 4 bases between the two germline ends. CDR1 SGHTA and CDR2 FQGNSA come from the germline V gene. CDR3 length: 13 amino acids. This CDR3 is CASSLVSTDTQYF. DNA for the CDR3: TGTGCCAGCAGCTTGGTTAGCACAGATACGCAGTATTTT.

The gene calls are TRBV7-6 and TRBJ1-5, with TRBD1 as a possible D gene (5 bases). CDR1 is SGHVS and CDR2 is FNYEAQ in the germline V gene. The CDR3 extends over 14 amino acids. V was trimmed by 0 bases and J by 4 bases, leaving 7 bases between them. The DNA for the CDR3 is TGTGCCAGCAGCTTAGCGCAGGGTAATCAGCCCCAGCATTTT. Its protein is CASSLAQGNQPQHF. The whole variable domain, remainder taken from reference TRBV7-6 and TRBJ1-5, is GAGVSQSPRYKVTKRGQDVALRCDPISGHVSLYWYRQALGQGPEFLTYFNYEAQQDKSGLPNDRFSAERPEGSISTLTIQRTEQRDSAMYRCASSLAQGNQPQHFGDGTRLSIL.

This clonotype has only a few counts. The chain joins TRBV5-1 to TRBJ1-2, with TRBD1 identical over 7 bases. The V gene end was trimmed by 4 bases and the J gene end by 11 bases; junction bases not matched to a gene: 8. The CDR3 consists of 12 residues. Germline V lookup: CDR1 SGHRS, CDR2 YFSETQ. CDR3 coding DNA: TGCGCCAGCAGCCACGACAGGGTGGGATACACCTTC. Its translation: CASSHDRVGYTF.

This clonotype was detected a few times. This chain uses TRBV12-5 with TRBJ2-7, with D possibly called TRBD1 or TRBD2 (6 bases each). V was trimmed by 4 bases and J by 3 bases, leaving 10 bases between them. CDR3 size: 13 residues. CDR1 LGHNT and CDR2 FRNRAP come from the germline V gene. CDR3 DNA sequence: TGTGCTAGTGGTTCGGGGGCCTACTACGAGCAGTACTTC. Translated, it gives CASGSGAYYEQYF.